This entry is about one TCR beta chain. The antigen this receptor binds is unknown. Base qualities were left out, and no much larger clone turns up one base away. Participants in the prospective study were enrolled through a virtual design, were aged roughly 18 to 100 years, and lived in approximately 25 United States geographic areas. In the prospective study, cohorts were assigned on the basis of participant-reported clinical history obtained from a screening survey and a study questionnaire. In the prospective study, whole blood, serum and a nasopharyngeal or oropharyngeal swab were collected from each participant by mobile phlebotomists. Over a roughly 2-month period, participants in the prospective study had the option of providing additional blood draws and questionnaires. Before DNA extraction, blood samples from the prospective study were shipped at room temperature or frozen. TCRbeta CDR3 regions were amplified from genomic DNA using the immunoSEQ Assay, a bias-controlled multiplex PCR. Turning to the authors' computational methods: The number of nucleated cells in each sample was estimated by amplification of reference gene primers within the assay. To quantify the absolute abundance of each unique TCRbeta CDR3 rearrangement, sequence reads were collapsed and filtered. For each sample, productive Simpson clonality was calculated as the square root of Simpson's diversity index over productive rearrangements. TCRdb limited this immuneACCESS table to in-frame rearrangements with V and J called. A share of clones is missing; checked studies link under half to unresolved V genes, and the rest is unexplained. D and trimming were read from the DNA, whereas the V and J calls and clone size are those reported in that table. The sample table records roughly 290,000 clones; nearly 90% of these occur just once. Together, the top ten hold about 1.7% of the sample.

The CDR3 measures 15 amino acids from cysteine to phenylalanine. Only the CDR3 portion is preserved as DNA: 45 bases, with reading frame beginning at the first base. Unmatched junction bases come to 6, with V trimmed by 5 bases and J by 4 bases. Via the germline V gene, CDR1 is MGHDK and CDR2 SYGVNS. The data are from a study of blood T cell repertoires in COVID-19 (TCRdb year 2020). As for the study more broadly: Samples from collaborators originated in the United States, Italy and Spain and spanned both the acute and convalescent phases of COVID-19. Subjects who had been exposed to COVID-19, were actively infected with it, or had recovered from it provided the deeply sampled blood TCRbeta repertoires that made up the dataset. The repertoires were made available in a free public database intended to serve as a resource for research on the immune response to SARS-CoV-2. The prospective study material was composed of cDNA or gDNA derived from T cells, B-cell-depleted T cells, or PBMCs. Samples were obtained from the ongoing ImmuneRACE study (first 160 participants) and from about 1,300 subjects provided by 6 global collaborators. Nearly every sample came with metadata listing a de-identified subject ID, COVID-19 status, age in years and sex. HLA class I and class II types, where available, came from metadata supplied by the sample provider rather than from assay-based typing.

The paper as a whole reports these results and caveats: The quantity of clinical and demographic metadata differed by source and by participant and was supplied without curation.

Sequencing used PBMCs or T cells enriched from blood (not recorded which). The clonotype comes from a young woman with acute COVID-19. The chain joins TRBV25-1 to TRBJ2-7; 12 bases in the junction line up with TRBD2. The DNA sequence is TGTGCCAGCAGTAAGACTAGCGGGAGTGGATACGAGCAGTACTTC. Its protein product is CASSKTSGSGYEQYF.